This T cell receptor (beta chain) appears in the sequencing data of a study of blood T cell repertoires in COVID-19. The wider study: COVID-19 samples collected from the United States, Italy and Spain covered acute and convalescent phases.

The table lists this clone with a count of one. This CDR3 has 11 amino acids. Germline CDR1 reads SGHAT; CDR2 reads FQNNGV. V lost 10 bases to trimming and J lost 7 bases, with 14 bases between them. Individuals drawn from approximately 26 US areas were about 18 to 90 years old. Participants' reported clinical history set cohort assignment. A COVID-19 case had been met by exposed participants during the 2 weeks before study entry. Only in-frame clones appear in the TCRdb table, and some are missing; sequencing was by immunoSEQ multiplex PCR. The data hold 250,000 to 300,000 clones, with approximately 84% observed a single time.

The chain uses TRBV11-2 and TRBJ2-7; a weak D match, TRBD1 (5 bases). Sequences were obtained from PBMCs or T cells enriched from blood (not recorded which). The origin of this receptor is a woman aged 50 to 65 who had been exposed to COVID-19. The CDR3 loop reads CATRLGREQYF. The CDR3, as DNA: TGTGCCACCAGATTGGGGCGGGAGCAGTACTTC.